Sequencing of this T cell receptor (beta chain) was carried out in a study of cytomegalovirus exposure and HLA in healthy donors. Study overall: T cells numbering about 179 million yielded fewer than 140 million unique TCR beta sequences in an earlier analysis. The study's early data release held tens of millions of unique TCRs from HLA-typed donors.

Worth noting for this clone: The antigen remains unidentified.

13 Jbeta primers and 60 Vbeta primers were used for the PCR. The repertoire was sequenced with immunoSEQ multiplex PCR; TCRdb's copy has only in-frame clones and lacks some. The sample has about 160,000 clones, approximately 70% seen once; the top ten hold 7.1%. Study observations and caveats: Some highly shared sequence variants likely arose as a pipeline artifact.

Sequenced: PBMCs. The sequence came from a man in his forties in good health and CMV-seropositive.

CDR3 residues: CASSLGTAIYEQYF. In nucleotides, the CDR3 is TGCGCCAGCAGCTTGGGCACAGCAATCTACGAGCAGTACTTC. The chain carries TRBV5-1 and TRBJ2-7; D remains unclear. This CDR3 comprises 14 residues. The germline V gene encodes CDR1 SGHRS and CDR2 YFSETQ. The ends were cut back, 0 bases at V and 3 bases at J, with 10 bases in the middle.